This TCR beta chain appears in the sequencing data of a study of Ad26.COV2.S vaccination and SARS-CoV-2 variants. General study findings and limits: TCR breadth and depth estimates may have understated total T cell responses.

The repertoire was sequenced with immunoSEQ multiplex PCR; TCRdb's copy has only in-frame clones and lacks some. The table has under 550,000 clones, roughly 90% seen once; the top ten hold less than 4%. Germline V gene data show CDR1 as MNHEY and CDR2 as SVGAGI. CDR3 length equals 14 residues. V shed 5 bases and J shed 0 bases, with 7 bases lying between them. Regarding treatment: around 19 received Ad26.COV2.S at low or high dose, single or two shots; 5 received placebo; per-sample allocation not given. The investigators took samples on day 63 after the first vaccine or placebo injection. On this clone itself: Its antigen is as yet unknown.

The TCR was taken from a person between 18 and 59 years old who received the Ad26.COV2.S COVID-19 vaccine or a placebo. The chain employs TRBV6-5 and TRBJ2-2; no clear D gene. The sequences come from peripheral blood, collected in a trial of Ad26.COV2.S vaccine versus placebo. The CDR3 here is CASSRTPNTGELFF. The CDR3 coding sequence is TGTGCCAGCAGTCGAACTCCGAACACCGGGGAGCTGTTTTTT.